Below, 2 T cell receptor beta chains from the same sample are listed, as sequenced in a study of T cell clonotyping in hematopoietic cell transplantation. Clones were read by immunoSEQ multiplex PCR, and TCRdb kept only the in-frame ones, dropping some. This sample yields 5,500 to 6,500 clones, of which 90% are seen a single time; almost 50% belongs to the top ten. The sequenced sample was peripheral blood mononuclear cells, obtained 100 days after allogeneic stem cell transplant. These receptors came from a female patient between 50 and 60 years old who had an allogeneic stem cell transplant from an unrelated donor, so T cells may come from the graft donor. Some clones in this sample may be carry-over from other donors' samples.

The CDR3 nucleotides are TGTGCCAGCAGTTTTCGCCAGGGGTATCGAGAGACCCAGTACTTC. This sequence encodes CASSFRQGYRETQYF. The chain links TRBV6-5 to TRBJ2-5, with D possibly matching TRBD1 (6 bases). In germline, CDR1 is MNHEY, CDR2 SVGAGI. This CDR3 contains 15 residues. Trimming removed 4 bases from V and 4 bases from J, with 16 bases in between.

The gene calls are TRBV5-6 and TRBJ2-5, with D hard to call. Trimming took off 1 base at V and 5 bases at J, with 3 bases between the two ends. CDR1 and CDR2 from the germline V gene are SGHDT and YYEEEE. This CDR3 has 11 residues. CDR3 sequence reads: CASSLFETQYF. CDR3 coding DNA: TGTGCCAGCAGCTTGTTCGAGACCCAGTACTTC.